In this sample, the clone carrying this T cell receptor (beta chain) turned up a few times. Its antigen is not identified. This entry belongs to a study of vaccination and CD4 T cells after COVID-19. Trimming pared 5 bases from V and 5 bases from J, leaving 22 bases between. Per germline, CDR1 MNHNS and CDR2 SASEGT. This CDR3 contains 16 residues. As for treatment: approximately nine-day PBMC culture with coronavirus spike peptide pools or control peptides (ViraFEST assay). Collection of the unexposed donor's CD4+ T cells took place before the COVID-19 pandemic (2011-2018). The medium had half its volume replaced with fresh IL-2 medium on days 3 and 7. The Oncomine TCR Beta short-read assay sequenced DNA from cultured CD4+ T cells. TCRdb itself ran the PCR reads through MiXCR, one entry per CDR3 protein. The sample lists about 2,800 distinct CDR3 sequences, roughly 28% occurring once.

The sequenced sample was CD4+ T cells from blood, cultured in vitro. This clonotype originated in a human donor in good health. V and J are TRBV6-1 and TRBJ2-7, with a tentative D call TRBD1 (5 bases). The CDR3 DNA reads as TGTGCCAGCAGTAGGGTGGGGCCCGCCATCCCTCACGAGCAGTACTTC. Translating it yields CASSRVGPAIPHEQYF.